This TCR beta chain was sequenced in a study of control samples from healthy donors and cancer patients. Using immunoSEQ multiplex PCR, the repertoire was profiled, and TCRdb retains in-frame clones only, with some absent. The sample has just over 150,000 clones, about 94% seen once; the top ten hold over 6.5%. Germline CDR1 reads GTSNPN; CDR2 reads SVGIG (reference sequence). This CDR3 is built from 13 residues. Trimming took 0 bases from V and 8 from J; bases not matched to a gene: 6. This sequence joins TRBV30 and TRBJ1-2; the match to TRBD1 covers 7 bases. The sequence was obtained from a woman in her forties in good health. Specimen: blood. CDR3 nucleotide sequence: TGTGCCTGGAGTGTACAGGGGAAGGGAGGCTACACCTTC. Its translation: CAWSVQGKGGYTF.